This entry describes one T cell receptor (beta chain). Its antigen is unknown. No base-level quality is on record; no much larger clone is a single base apart. V is cut back by 5 bases and J by 7 bases, with 6 bases in the junction unmatched. Including cysteine and phenylalanine, the CDR3 has 15 amino acids. Left in the record is the CDR3 DNA by itself, 45 bases read in frame from the first base. CDR1 and CDR2, looked up from the germline V gene, are MDHEN and SYDVKM. This specimen comes from a study of blood T cells in healthy people across ages (dated by TCRdb to between 2015 and 2017). Some background on the complete study: Template switching captured roughly one uniquely barcoded TCR beta cDNA molecule per two T cells in model experiments. Donors of different ages were randomly distributed across sequencing lanes to avoid experimental bias. Four age groups were formed from the donors: young (average roughly 16 years), middle-aged (just under 40), aged (approximately 60) and long-lived (more than 75). Age-related changes in TCR beta repertoire diversity were measured in the study by deep sequencing normalized with unique cDNA molecular identifiers. Using the same blood draw, the study looked at two additional independent replicas of 1 million unique cDNA reads for two donors, one aged 18 to 30 and the other aged 80 or older.

Study-wide findings and limitations: Compared with the aged group, the long-lived group had more naive CD4+ T cells, fewer expanded clones and increased TCR diversity, suggesting age selection. Observed TCR beta diversity correlated strongly with the percentage of naive T cells measured by flow cytometry. As age increased, observed TCR beta diversity per million T cells dropped in a roughly linear way, and a significant reduction was already evident by age 40. Total diversity estimates from one million sequenced T cells were considered lower bounds and underestimates. The CMV infection status of donors was not known, potentially confounding age-related changes in expanded clonotypes. Since profiling was done on bulk unsorted PBMCs, naive and antigen-experienced compartments could not be conclusively compared.

The 39 donors, aged about 6 to 100 years, were systemically healthy Caucasian individuals from Russia. Roughly 10 milliliters of peripheral blood were collected from each donor into EDTA-treated Vacutainer tubes. PBMCs were isolated by Ficoll-Paque density-gradient centrifugation, with at least 7 million obtained per sample. Trizol reagent was used to extract total RNA from PBMCs, with at least 6 micrograms per sample. The percentages of naive CD45RAhigh/CD27high T cells were determined by flow cytometry on a PBMC aliquot from every donor. Library generation was performed with 5' RACE. The sequencing machine was an Illumina HiSeq 2500. A second PCR of about 7 to 12 cycles was run with a J-beta primer mix and a sample-barcoded 5' primer. A unique molecular identifier was introduced onto each TCR beta cDNA molecule by a template-switch 5' adaptor carrying 12 random nucleotides. At least 2.5 million CDR3-containing paired-end reads were obtained from each sample. The Mint cDNA synthesis kit, primed by a TRBC-specific oligonucleotide, was used to synthesize first-strand cDNA from all RNA. Following uracil-DNA glycosylase treatment, a first 18-cycle PCR with universal primers M1SS and BC2_uni_R was performed on all cDNA. The published analysis was carried out like this. For normalization, 1 million high-quality reads, each with a distinct molecular identifier, were randomly selected from each sample. Reads sharing molecular identifiers were discarded rather than binned into consensus sequences. CDR3 identification, clonotype clustering and error correction used MiTCR with a Q25 quality threshold and the strictest error-elimination algorithm. A nonparametric unseen species model with Euler transformation was used to estimate lower-bound total TCR beta diversity. TCRdb reprocessing: public reads trimmed at Q25 with fastp, clones called with MiXCR, in-frame beta chains kept. Merged by CDR3 protein, the rows form single entries marked with the most common genes and DNA. The V and J calls here are based on TCRdb, not the publication. The sample table shows approximately 670,000 distinct CDR3 sequences, and over 40% are seen once. Roughly 30% of the sample lies in the top ten.

Here the chain combines TRBV28 and TRBJ2-1; TRBD1 matches 12 bases in the middle. The sequence was collected from a man aged 80 or over in good health. The sample taken for sequencing was blood. The CDR3 is CASSGTGGTSNEQFF. The DNA reads TGTGCCAGCAGTGGGACAGGGGGCACCTCTAATGAGCAGTTCTTC.